These 20 T cell receptor beta chains share one sample of origin, sequenced in a study of T cell repertoires in cytomegalovirus infection. Which antigens these TCRs recognize remains unknown. TCRdb passed the reads through MiXCR, listing each CDR3 protein once. The sample lists 700,000 to 850,000 distinct CDR3 sequences; less than 35% were seen once. The source material was cultured CD8+ T cells from PBMCs, sampled from culture after CMV antigen stimulation. The source of these receptors is a human donor in good health (CMV status not recorded). Some clones in this sample may be carry-over from other donors' samples.

This clonotype was seen only a few times. The V call is TRBV7-8, the J call TRBJ2-7, with 8 nucleotides matching TRBD1. With V trimmed by 5 bases and J by 4 bases, 13 bases remained unmatched. Looked up from germline, CDR1 is SGHVS and CDR2 is FQNEAQ. The CDR3 sequence is 16 residues long. The CDR3 DNA reads TGTGCCAGCAGCAACTTGGACAGGGAGACGTTATACGAGCAGTACGTC. Residues: CASSNLDRETLYEQYV.

This sequence joins TRBV5-8 and TRBJ1-1; D unresolved. V lost 8 bases and J 4 bases, leaving 15 bases between the germline ends. Per the germline V gene, CDR1 is SGHTS and CDR2 is YDEGEE. The CDR3 sequence is 13 residues long. The CDR3 bases are TGTGCCAGTCATCGGGGAGCGGCCACTGAAGCTTTCTTT. Translating gives CASHRGAATEAFF.

V and J are TRBV6-5 and TRBJ1-2; 8 bases align to TRBD1. Germline values: CDR1 MNHEY, CDR2 SVGAGI. J gave up 3 bases and V 6 bases, and 15 bases lay outside the gene matches. The CDR3 is 17 residues long. CDR3 nucleotides: TGTGCCAGCAGACAGACATCTACAGGGGGAGCTGACTATGGCTACACCTTC. Its translation is CASRQTSTGGADYGYTF.

This clonotype showed up just a few times. The chain has TRBV27 and TRBJ2-2; unclear D gene. The germline gives CDR1 MNHEY, CDR2 SMNVEV (reference sequence). The CDR3 is 13 amino acids. Trimming took 6 bases from V and 3 from J, leaving 8 bases between them. The chain's CDR3 is CASRWVDTGELFF. The CDR3 DNA reads as TGTGCCAGCAGATGGGTCGACACCGGGGAGCTGTTTTTT.

This clonotype was picked up one time. The rearrangement joins TRBV4-1 to TRBJ1-4, with 7 bases aligning to TRBD1. J was trimmed by 8 bases and V by 1 base; bases with no gene match: 4. CDR3 length equals 14 residues. Per the germline V gene, CDR1 is MGHRA and CDR2 is YSYEKL. The CDR3 spells CASSQGGGGEKLFF. The CDR3 DNA follows: TGCGCCAGCAGCCAAGGGGGAGGGGGCGAAAAACTGTTTTTT.

The chain recombines TRBV4-1 with TRBJ2-7; 7 nucleotides align to TRBD2. Germline assignment: CDR1 MGHRA and CDR2 YSYEKL. The CDR3 spans 17 residues. J lost 4 bases, V lost 0 bases, and 12 bases had no gene match. For the CDR3, the DNA is TGCGCCAGCAGCCAAGACCCCGACTGGGGGGGAAAGTACGAGCAGTACTTC. Amino acids: CASSQDPDWGGKYEQYF.

This clonotype was recorded a few times. The chain joins TRBV5-1 to TRBJ2-2; D is uncertain. V lost 2 bases to trimming and J lost 7 bases, with 27 bases between them. Germline assignment: CDR1 SGHRS and CDR2 YFSETQ. The CDR3 length is 19 residues. CDR3 nucleotide sequence: TGCGCCAGCAGCTTTTTTCCTGGGCCCTCCCCGAGAGAAGGCGGGGAGCTGTTTTTT. It specifies CASSFFPGPSPREGGELFF.

This clonotype was seen repeatedly, ten times or more. The V call is TRBV6-1, the J call TRBJ1-1; no definite D call. The CDR3 sequence is 11 residues long. V gave up 8 bases and J gave up 1 base, with 5 bases separating them. Per germline, CDR1 MNHNS and CDR2 SASEGT. CDR3: CASRRNTEAFF. The CDR3 DNA reads TGTGCCAGCCGACGGAACACTGAAGCTTTCTTT.

There are many counts of this clonotype. CDR3 sequence (DNA): TGTGCCAGCAGATGGGACCGTGGATTCCAAGAGACCCAGTACTTC. It translates to CASRWDRGFQETQYF. The chain links TRBV7-8 to TRBJ2-5, with D possibly called TRBD1 or TRBD2 (5 bases each). V lost 6 bases and J 1 base, leaving 15 bases between the germline ends. The CDR3 contains 15 residues. The germline gives CDR1 SGHVS, CDR2 FQNEAQ.

This clonotype occurred a few times. The chain couples TRBV19 to TRBJ2-3; possibly TRBD1 for D (5 bases). CDR1 and CDR2 from the germline V gene are LNHDA and SQIVND (reference sequence). Trimming took 3 bases from V and 0 from J, leaving 10 bases between them. CDR3 size: 15 residues. CDR3 residues: CASSIADRSTDTQYF. The CDR3 DNA sequence: TGTGCCAGTAGTATTGCTGACAGAAGCACAGATACGCAGTATTTT.

This clonotype has just a few counts. The chain recombines TRBV5-4 with TRBJ2-2, with D perhaps matching TRBD2 (7 bases). CDR1 and CDR2 (germline): SGHNT, YYREEE (reference sequence). Trimming removed 5 bases from V and 6 bases from J, with 17 bases in between. This CDR3 spans 15 amino acids. For the CDR3, the DNA is TGTGCCAGCAGTGCCGGGGGAGGGGGGTCCGGGGAGCTGTTTTTT. As protein: CASSAGGGGSGELFF.

This clonotype was seen a single time. The chain is built from TRBV6-8 and TRBJ1-2; D remains ambiguous. Between the trimmed V and J ends, which lost 10 bases and 4 bases, there was a span of 19 bases. This CDR3 region has 14 residues. Germline V gene lookup returns CDR1 MNHGY and CDR2 SAAAGT. The chain's CDR3 is CAISLDGGFYGYTF. DNA for the CDR3: TGTGCCATCTCCCTCGATGGCGGATTCTATGGCTACACCTTC.

Many counts were recorded for this clonotype. V and J are TRBV7-2 and TRBJ2-5; D is undetermined. Trimming took 5 bases from V and 4 from J, leaving 11 bases between them. CDR1 is SGHTA and CDR2 is FQGNSA in the germline V gene. The CDR3 length is 13 residues. Written as DNA, the CDR3 is TGTGCCAGCAGCAGCTCTAGAGGAGAGACCCAGTACTTC. Translating gives CASSSSRGETQYF. The full variable domain, rest sourced from reference TRBV7-2 and TRBJ2-5, is GAGVSQSPSNKVTEKGKDVELRCDPISGHTALYWYRQSLGQGLEFLIYFQGNSAPDKSGLPSDRFSAERTGGSVSTLTIQRTQQEDSAVYLCASSSSRGETQYFGPGTRLLVL.

This clonotype has at least ten counts. The V call is TRBV20-1, the J call TRBJ2-3; 16 positions match TRBD2. Looked up from germline, CDR1 is DFQATT and CDR2 is SNEGSKA (reference sequence). The CDR3 totals 18 residues. Trimming at V came to 3 bases and at J to 1 base, leaving 7 bases not matched to a gene. The DNA of the CDR3 is TGCAGTGCTAGCCCGGGACTAGCGGGGGGGATTGGCACAGATACGCAGTATTTT. The encoded protein is CSASPGLAGGIGTDTQYF.

With regard to this clonotype: The junction and the germline gene differ at one end; a read error may be behind it. The chain carries TRBV7-2 and TRBJ2-2; possibly TRBD1 for D (8 bases). The CDR3 totals 15 residues. CDR1 is SGHTA and CDR2 is FQGNSA in the germline V gene. CDR3 in amino acids: CANSSDREGTGELFF. DNA for the CDR3: TGTGCCAACAGCTCGGACAGGGAGGGAACCGGTGAGCTGTTTTTT.

This clonotype was picked up a small number of times. The chain is built from TRBV20-1 and TRBJ2-1, with TRBD2 as a possible D gene (6 bases). With 1 base removed from V and 10 bases from J, the gap between germline ends came to 14 bases. The CDR3 spans 13 residues. Germline V gene lookup returns CDR1 DFQATT and CDR2 SNEGSKA (reference sequence). The CDR3 DNA follows: TGCAGTGCTAGAGCAGCGACTAGGGGAGAGCAGTTCTTC. Translation: CSARAATRGEQFF.

This clonotype was seen a few times. This chain links TRBV2 with TRBJ2-1; 7 bases are shared with TRBD2. CDR1 is SNHLY and CDR2 is FYNNEI in the germline V gene. The J segment lost 4 bases and the V segment lost 10 bases, leaving 7 bases of the junction unmatched. The CDR3 has 13 residues. In nucleotides, the CDR3 is TGTGCCATTGGAAGCGGGGATTACAATGAGCAGTTCTTC. It specifies CAIGSGDYNEQFF.

This clonotype has more than one count but fewer than ten. The V gene is TRBV6-5, the J gene TRBJ2-4, with unresolved D. Germline values: CDR1 MNHEY, CDR2 SVGAGI. The V end lost 0 bases, the J end lost 0 bases, and 9 bases lay between the germline ends. The length of the CDR3 is 16 residues. CDR3 protein: CASSYSKAGAKNIQYF. The CDR3 DNA is TGTGCCAGCAGTTACTCGAAAGCCGGAGCCAAAAACATTCAGTACTTC.

V gene TRBV6-5 combines with J gene TRBJ2-1, with 9 positions matching TRBD2. The ends lost 6 bases at V and 4 bases at J; junction bases unmatched: 7. Germline V gene lookup returns CDR1 MNHEY and CDR2 SVGAGI. This CDR3 has 15 residues. CDR3 in DNA: TGTGCCAGCAGCTCTTCTAGCGGGGAGTACAATGAGCAGTTCTTC. Amino acid sequence: CASSSSSGEYNEQFF.

The genes are TRBV5-6 and TRBJ2-7; perhaps TRBD2 as D (6 bases). The CDR3 runs 17 residues. The V end lost 1 base, the J end lost 7 bases, and 24 bases lay between the germline ends. Germline V CDR1 and CDR2: SGHDT, YYEEEE. The CDR3 reads CASSLLGGDWIPLEQYV. The CDR3 DNA follows: TGTGCCAGCAGCTTGTTGGGAGGAGACTGGATTCCACTGGAGCAGTACGTC.